This T cell receptor beta chain was captured in a study of cytomegalovirus exposure and HLA in healthy donors. Nominal health characterized the donors when sampled, though unrecorded immune exposures were likely. The PCR employed 60 Vbeta primers together with 13 Jbeta primers. TCRdb's copy holds only in-frame clones and misses some; the assay was immunoSEQ multiplex PCR. Among approximately 160,000 clones, less than 65% were seen once, and the ten largest hold 3%. With regard to this clone: No antigen is known for it.

Findings and limits, study-wide: More clonal expansion characterized HLA-associated TCR beta chains than equally common others in a later analysis.

The receptor was isolated from a woman aged 25 to 39 in good health and CMV-seropositive. The specimen sequenced was PBMCs.

The CDR3 is CASGLTTGLGDEQYF. The CDR3 DNA is TGTGCCAGCGGACTAACGACAGGGCTGGGCGACGAGCAGTACTTC. The chain recombines TRBV27 with TRBJ2-7; D may be TRBD1 (7 bases). Germline V CDR1 and CDR2: MNHEY, SMNVEV (reference sequence). The CDR3 has 15 amino acids. Trimming took off 8 bases at V and 5 bases at J, with 22 bases between the two ends.